The 18 T cell receptor beta chains reported below all come from one sample, sequenced in a study of cytomegalovirus exposure and HLA in healthy donors (dated by TCRdb to 2016 to 2017). Libraries came from the immunoSEQ multiplex PCR assay. The multiplex PCR relied on a mix of 60 forward primers for TCR Vbeta segments and 13 reverse primers for TCR Jbeta segments. Here the immuneACCESS table is served through TCRdb, limited to in-frame sequences with V and J called. Missing clones are a known gap in these copies; in checked studies unresolved V genes cover under half, and the rest lacks a known reason. The sample has hundreds of thousands of clones on record, approximately 80% of them singletons. Of the sample, about 0.58% is held by the ten largest clones. The sample taken for sequencing was PBMCs. These receptors came from a woman aged 40 to 50 in good health and CMV-seronegative.

This sequence joins TRBV7-9 and TRBJ2-5; D possibly corresponds to TRBD2 (6 bases). The CDR3 contains 13 residues. CDR1 and CDR2 (germline): SEHNR, FQNEAQ (reference sequence). Trimming left V 5 bases short and J 5 bases short, with 12 bases between. The CDR3 bases are TGTGCCAGCAGCCGGAGTGGAGGGGAGACCCAGTACTTC. Protein: CASSRSGGETQYF.

The rearrangement links TRBV29-1 to TRBJ2-3; D not resolved. The CDR3 covers 11 residues. Germline V CDR1 and CDR2: SQVTM, ANQGSEA. Trimming pared 6 bases from V and 2 bases from J, leaving 6 bases between. CDR3 DNA sequence: TGCAGCGTCCTTAACACAGATACGCAGTATTTT. It encodes CSVLNTDTQYF.

The rearrangement links TRBV25-1 to TRBJ1-1; D gene uncertain. The CDR3 is 12 amino acids. V was pared by 7 bases and J by 2 bases, with 8 bases between. Germline CDR1 is MGHDK and CDR2 is SYGVNS. Here the CDR3 reads CASKRDNTEAFF. The CDR3 DNA sequence: TGTGCCAGCAAGCGGGATAACACTGAAGCTTTCTTT.

V and J are TRBV2 and TRBJ2-7, with 8 nucleotides matching TRBD1. CDR1 is SNHLY and CDR2 is FYNNEI in the germline V gene. There are 12 residues in the CDR3. V was clipped by 5 bases and J by 7 bases; unmatched bases: 4. For the CDR3, the DNA is TGTGCCAGCAGTCCAGGGGGCGAGGAGCAGTACTTC. This translates into CASSPGGEEQYF.

The CDR3 is CASSSRTEKNTEAFF. For the CDR3, the DNA is TGTGCCAGCAGCTCCCGGACAGAAAAGAACACTGAAGCTTTCTTT. The chain links TRBV5-4 to TRBJ1-1, with D possibly matching TRBD1 (6 bases). Looked up from germline, CDR1 is SGHNT and CDR2 is YYREEE (reference sequence). V lost 3 bases, J lost 1 base, and 13 bases lay in between. The CDR3 runs to 15 residues. Complete variable domain (other parts from reference TRBV5-4 and TRBJ1-1): ETGVTQSPTHLIKTRGQQVTLRCSSQSGHNTVSWYQQALGQGPQFIFQYYREEENGRGNFPPRFSGLQFPNYSSELNVNALELDDSALYLCASSSRTEKNTEAFFGQGTRLTVV.

This chain connects TRBV27 to TRBJ2-1; 8 nucleotides align to TRBD1. Germline V gene sequence: CDR1 MNHEY, CDR2 SMNVEV (reference sequence). J gave up 14 bases and V 4 bases, and 7 bases lay outside the gene matches. The CDR3 totals 12 residues. This chain's CDR3 is CASSSQGVQEFF. The CDR3, as DNA: TGTGCCAGCAGTTCACAGGGGGTTCAGGAGTTCTTC.

The V and J genes are TRBV11-3 and TRBJ2-7; TRBD1 agrees at 9 bases. CDR3 length equals 15 residues. Germline CDR1 reads SGHNT; CDR2 reads YENEEA. Germline trimming cut 4 bases from V and 7 bases from J; bases unmatched to any gene: 11. The CDR3 DNA sequence: TGTGCCAGCAGCTCCCGGACAGGGGAAGGCTATGAGCAGTACTTC. This sequence encodes CASSSRTGEGYEQYF.

This chain joins TRBV6-1 and TRBJ1-1; TRBD1 aligns across 11 bases. Germline values: CDR1 MNHNS, CDR2 SASEGT. The CDR3 is 13 residues long. J lost 5 bases, V lost 11 bases, and 7 bases had no gene match. CDR3 sequence reads: CASGDRGRTEAFF. The CDR3 DNA reads as TGTGCCTCAGGGGACAGGGGGAGGACTGAAGCTTTCTTT.

This clone was seen only once. CDR3 sequence: CASTLGGASYGYTF. The DNA of the CDR3 is TGTGCCAGCACCCTAGGGGGAGCTAGCTATGGCTACACCTTC. The chain links TRBV28 to TRBJ1-2; a weak D match, TRBD1 (6 bases). In germline, CDR1 is MDHEN, CDR2 SYDVKM. V gave up 7 bases and J gave up 4 bases, with 16 bases separating them. This CDR3 spans 14 amino acids.

This rearrangement joins TRBV9 to TRBJ2-7; a weak D match, TRBD1 (6 bases). The CDR3 covers 13 residues. CDR1 is SGDLS, CDR2 YYNGEE, per germline. Trimming stripped 0 bases from V and 7 bases from J, with 11 bases between. This CDR3 reads CASSVGGTTEQYF. CDR3 coding DNA: TGTGCCAGCAGCGTAGGTGGGACAACTGAGCAGTACTTC.

This CDR3 reads CAWSGGGRGYGYTF. The DNA for the CDR3 is TGTGCCTGGAGTGGGGGGGGAAGGGGCTATGGCTACACCTTC. This sequence joins TRBV30 and TRBJ1-2, with D possibly TRBD1 on 5 matching bases. This CDR3 comprises 14 residues. Germline assignment: CDR1 GTSNPN and CDR2 SVGIG (reference sequence). Trimming pared 1 base from V and 4 bases from J, leaving 13 bases between. The variable domain in full, with the rest retrieved from reference TRBV30 and TRBJ1-2, is SQTIHQWPATLVQPVGSPLSLECTVEGTSNPNLYWYRQAAGRGLQLLFYSVGIGQISSEVPQNLSASRPQDRQFILSSKKLLLSDSGFYLCAWSGGGRGYGYTFGSGTRLTVV.

The V call is TRBV7-2, the J call TRBJ2-1, with a tentative D call TRBD1 (6 bases). CDR1 and CDR2 from the germline V gene are SGHTA and FQGNSA. The CDR3 is 16 residues long. V gave up 5 bases and J gave up 4 bases, with 18 bases separating them. Written as DNA, the CDR3 is TGTGCCAGCAGCAAGGGACACTTCATTACTTACAATGAGCAGTTCTTC. The encoded protein is CASSKGHFITYNEQFF.

The chain joins TRBV6-5 to TRBJ1-2, with 8 positions matching TRBD1. This CDR3 region has 14 residues. Germline V gene data show CDR1 as MNHEY and CDR2 as SVGAGI. Unmatched junction bases numbered 4, after V lost 0 bases and J lost 7 bases. The DNA for the CDR3 is TGTGCCAGCAGTTACTCGGGGGACAGGCCTGGCTACACCTTC. It specifies CASSYSGDRPGYTF.

The gene calls are TRBV11-2 and TRBJ1-4; D is ambiguous. V was trimmed by 0 bases and J by 0 bases, leaving 8 bases between them. Germline assignment: CDR1 SGHAT and CDR2 FQNNGV. This CDR3 comprises 16 residues. The CDR3, as DNA: TGTGCCAGCAGCTTAGAGAGGTCAACAACTAATGAAAAACTGTTTTTT. Translated: CASSLERSTTNEKLFF.

The chain recombines TRBV9 with TRBJ2-5; tentative D call: TRBD2 (6 bases). There are 13 residues in the CDR3. The V end lost 3 bases, the J end lost 7 bases, and 13 bases lay between the germline ends. CDR1 SGDLS and CDR2 YYNGEE come from the germline V gene. CDR3 coding DNA: TGTGCCAGCAGCGCGGGGCAAGCGGGGACCCAGTACTTC. Translation: CASSAGQAGTQYF.

The V and J genes are TRBV5-1 and TRBJ1-4; a possible D gene is TRBD1 (6 bases). Germline V gene lookup returns CDR1 SGHRS and CDR2 YFSETQ. The CDR3 sequence is 13 residues long. Trimming stripped 2 bases from V and 7 bases from J, with 9 bases between. CDR3 residues: CASSFQGSEKLFF. CDR3 sequence (DNA): TGCGCCAGCAGCTTTCAGGGGTCTGAAAAACTGTTTTTT.

The gene calls are TRBV30 and TRBJ1-3, with D uncertain. The V gene's germline CDR1 is GTSNPN and CDR2 SVGIG (reference sequence). This CDR3 contains 12 residues. V was shortened by 3 bases and J by 3 bases, with 6 bases between the two germline ends. The CDR3 region is CAWSRGGNTIYF. The DNA of the CDR3 is TGTGCCTGGAGCCGGGGTGGAAACACCATATATTTT.

V gene TRBV4-1 combines with J gene TRBJ2-5; 8 bases map to TRBD1. Germline lookup yields CDR1 MGHRA and CDR2 YSYEKL. With V trimmed by 0 bases and J by 4 bases, 1 base remained unmatched. The CDR3 has 14 residues. The CDR3 region has the DNA TGCGCCAGCAGCCAAGATGGACAGGGAGAGACCCAGTACTTC. Protein: CASSQDGQGETQYF.